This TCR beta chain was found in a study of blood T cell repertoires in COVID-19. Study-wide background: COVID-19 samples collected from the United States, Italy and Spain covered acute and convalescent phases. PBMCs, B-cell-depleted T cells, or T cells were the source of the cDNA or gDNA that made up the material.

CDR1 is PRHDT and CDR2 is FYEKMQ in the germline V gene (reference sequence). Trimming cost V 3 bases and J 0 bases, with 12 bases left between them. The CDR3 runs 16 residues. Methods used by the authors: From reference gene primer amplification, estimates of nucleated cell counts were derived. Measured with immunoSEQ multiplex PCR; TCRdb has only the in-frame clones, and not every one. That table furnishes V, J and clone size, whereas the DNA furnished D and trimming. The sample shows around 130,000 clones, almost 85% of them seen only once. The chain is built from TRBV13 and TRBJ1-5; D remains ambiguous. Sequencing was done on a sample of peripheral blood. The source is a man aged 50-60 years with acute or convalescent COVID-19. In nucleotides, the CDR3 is TGTGCCAGCAGCTTGTCCTCAGACTCTAGCAATCAGCCCCAGCATTTT. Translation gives CASSLSSDSSNQPQHF.